These 10 T cell receptor beta chains came from one sample sequenced in a study of T cell changes during pregnancy in multiple sclerosis. Sequenced by immunoSEQ multiplex PCR; TCRdb stores in-frame clones only, minus some. The profile shows over 45,000 clones, 90% of them singletons. Specimen: peripheral blood, collected in the first trimester of pregnancy. These receptors were obtained from a female donor in good health, enrolled as a control in a pregnancy study.

The chain has TRBV5-1 and TRBJ2-5; the D is unclear. CDR3 length: 15 residues. Per the germline V gene, CDR1 is SGHRS and CDR2 is YFSETQ. The V end lost 0 bases, the J end lost 3 bases, and 12 bases lay between the germline ends. This chain's CDR3 is CASSLGGAAKETQYF. The CDR3 DNA is TGCGCCAGCAGCTTGGGAGGCGCAGCCAAAGAGACCCAGTACTTC.

The chain has TRBV27 and TRBJ2-2; unclear D gene. Looked up from germline, CDR1 is MNHEY and CDR2 is SMNVEV (reference sequence). Trimming removed 6 bases from V and 4 bases from J, with 12 bases in between. The CDR3 length is 14 residues. The CDR3 DNA reads as TGTGCCAGCAGCCAGCAGGCCGCCACCGGGGAGCTGTTTTTT. The encoded protein is CASSQQAATGELFF.

The gene calls are TRBV11-2 and TRBJ1-1, with D maybe TRBD1 (5 bases). Germline assignment: CDR1 SGHAT and CDR2 FQNNGV. V gave up 5 bases and J gave up 5 bases, with 18 bases separating them. The CDR3 covers 15 residues. CDR3 sequence (DNA): TGTGCCAGCAGCCACCGATCCGGGGGAAGGACTGAAGCTTTCTTT. Translating gives CASSHRSGGRTEAFF.

V usage is TRBV5-6 and J usage is TRBJ2-1; D is unclear. CDR1 is SGHDT and CDR2 is YYEEEE in the germline V gene. This CDR3 region has 14 residues. V lost 4 bases to trimming and J lost 1 base, with 9 bases between them. Here the CDR3 reads CASSAPVSYNEQFF. The DNA for the CDR3 is TGTGCCAGCAGCGCCCCGGTGTCCTACAATGAGCAGTTCTTC.

The chain has TRBV11-2 and TRBJ2-7, with unresolved D. V lost 5 bases and J 3 bases, leaving 11 bases between the germline ends. The germline CDR1 and CDR2 sequences are SGHAT and FQNNGV. The length of the CDR3 is 13 residues. Here the CDR3 DNA reads TGTGCCAGCAGCCTCCGTTCGAGCTACGAGCAGTACTTC. Amino acids: CASSLRSSYEQYF.

The V call is TRBV4-1, the J call TRBJ2-1; TRBD2 aligns across 10 bases. The CDR3 covers 18 residues. Trimming cost V 2 bases and J 0 bases; bases outside gene matches: 7. From germline, CDR1 is MGHRA and CDR2 YSYEKL. The CDR3 DNA reads TGCGCCAGCAGCCAACTAGCGGGAGTGCCGAGCTCCTACAATGAGCAGTTCTTC. It specifies CASSQLAGVPSSYNEQFF.

V gene TRBV6-1 combines with J gene TRBJ2-4, with TRBD1 as a possible D gene (5 bases). Trimming pared 2 bases from V and 0 bases from J, leaving 23 bases between. CDR3 size: 20 residues. The V gene's germline CDR1 is MNHNS and CDR2 SASEGT. The CDR3 here is CASSEIRTPTELVAKNIQYF. CDR3 nucleotide sequence: TGTGCCAGCAGTGAAATTAGGACACCCACTGAATTAGTAGCCAAAAACATTCAGTACTTC.

V and J are TRBV6-6 and TRBJ2-3; the match to TRBD2 covers 13 bases. Germline loops: CDR1 MNHNY, CDR2 SVGAGI (reference sequence). There are 16 residues in the CDR3. J lost 2 bases, V lost 8 bases, and 7 bases had no gene match. The CDR3 nucleotides are TGTGCCAGCGACCCTGGGACTAGCGGGGCCACAGATACGCAGTATTTT. Protein sequence: CASDPGTSGATDTQYF.

This rearrangement joins TRBV29-1 to TRBJ2-1, with 11 bases matching TRBD1. Germline CDR1 and CDR2: SQVTM and ANQGSEA. The CDR3 totals 13 residues. Trimming at V came to 7 bases and at J to 8 bases, leaving 7 bases not matched to a gene. The CDR3 DNA sequence: TGCAGCGCTGGACAGGGGGCGCGATATGAGCAGTTCTTC. Translating gives CSAGQGARYEQFF.

For the CDR3, the DNA is TGTGCCAGCAGCTCCACTGAGCGGGACACGCAGTATTTT. Encoded protein: CASSSTERDTQYF. The chain has TRBV5-6 and TRBJ2-3; 7 bases match TRBD2. V gave up 3 bases and J gave up 9 bases; unmatched junction bases: 7. Per the germline V gene, CDR1 is SGHDT and CDR2 is YYEEEE. The CDR3 loop spans 13 amino acids. The whole variable domain, remainder taken from reference TRBV5-6 and TRBJ2-3, is DAGVTQSPTHLIKTRGQQVTLRCSPKSGHDTVSWYQQALGQGPQFIFQYYEEEERQRGNFPDRFSGHQFPNYSSELNVNALLLGDSALYLCASSSTERDTQYFGPGTRLTVL.